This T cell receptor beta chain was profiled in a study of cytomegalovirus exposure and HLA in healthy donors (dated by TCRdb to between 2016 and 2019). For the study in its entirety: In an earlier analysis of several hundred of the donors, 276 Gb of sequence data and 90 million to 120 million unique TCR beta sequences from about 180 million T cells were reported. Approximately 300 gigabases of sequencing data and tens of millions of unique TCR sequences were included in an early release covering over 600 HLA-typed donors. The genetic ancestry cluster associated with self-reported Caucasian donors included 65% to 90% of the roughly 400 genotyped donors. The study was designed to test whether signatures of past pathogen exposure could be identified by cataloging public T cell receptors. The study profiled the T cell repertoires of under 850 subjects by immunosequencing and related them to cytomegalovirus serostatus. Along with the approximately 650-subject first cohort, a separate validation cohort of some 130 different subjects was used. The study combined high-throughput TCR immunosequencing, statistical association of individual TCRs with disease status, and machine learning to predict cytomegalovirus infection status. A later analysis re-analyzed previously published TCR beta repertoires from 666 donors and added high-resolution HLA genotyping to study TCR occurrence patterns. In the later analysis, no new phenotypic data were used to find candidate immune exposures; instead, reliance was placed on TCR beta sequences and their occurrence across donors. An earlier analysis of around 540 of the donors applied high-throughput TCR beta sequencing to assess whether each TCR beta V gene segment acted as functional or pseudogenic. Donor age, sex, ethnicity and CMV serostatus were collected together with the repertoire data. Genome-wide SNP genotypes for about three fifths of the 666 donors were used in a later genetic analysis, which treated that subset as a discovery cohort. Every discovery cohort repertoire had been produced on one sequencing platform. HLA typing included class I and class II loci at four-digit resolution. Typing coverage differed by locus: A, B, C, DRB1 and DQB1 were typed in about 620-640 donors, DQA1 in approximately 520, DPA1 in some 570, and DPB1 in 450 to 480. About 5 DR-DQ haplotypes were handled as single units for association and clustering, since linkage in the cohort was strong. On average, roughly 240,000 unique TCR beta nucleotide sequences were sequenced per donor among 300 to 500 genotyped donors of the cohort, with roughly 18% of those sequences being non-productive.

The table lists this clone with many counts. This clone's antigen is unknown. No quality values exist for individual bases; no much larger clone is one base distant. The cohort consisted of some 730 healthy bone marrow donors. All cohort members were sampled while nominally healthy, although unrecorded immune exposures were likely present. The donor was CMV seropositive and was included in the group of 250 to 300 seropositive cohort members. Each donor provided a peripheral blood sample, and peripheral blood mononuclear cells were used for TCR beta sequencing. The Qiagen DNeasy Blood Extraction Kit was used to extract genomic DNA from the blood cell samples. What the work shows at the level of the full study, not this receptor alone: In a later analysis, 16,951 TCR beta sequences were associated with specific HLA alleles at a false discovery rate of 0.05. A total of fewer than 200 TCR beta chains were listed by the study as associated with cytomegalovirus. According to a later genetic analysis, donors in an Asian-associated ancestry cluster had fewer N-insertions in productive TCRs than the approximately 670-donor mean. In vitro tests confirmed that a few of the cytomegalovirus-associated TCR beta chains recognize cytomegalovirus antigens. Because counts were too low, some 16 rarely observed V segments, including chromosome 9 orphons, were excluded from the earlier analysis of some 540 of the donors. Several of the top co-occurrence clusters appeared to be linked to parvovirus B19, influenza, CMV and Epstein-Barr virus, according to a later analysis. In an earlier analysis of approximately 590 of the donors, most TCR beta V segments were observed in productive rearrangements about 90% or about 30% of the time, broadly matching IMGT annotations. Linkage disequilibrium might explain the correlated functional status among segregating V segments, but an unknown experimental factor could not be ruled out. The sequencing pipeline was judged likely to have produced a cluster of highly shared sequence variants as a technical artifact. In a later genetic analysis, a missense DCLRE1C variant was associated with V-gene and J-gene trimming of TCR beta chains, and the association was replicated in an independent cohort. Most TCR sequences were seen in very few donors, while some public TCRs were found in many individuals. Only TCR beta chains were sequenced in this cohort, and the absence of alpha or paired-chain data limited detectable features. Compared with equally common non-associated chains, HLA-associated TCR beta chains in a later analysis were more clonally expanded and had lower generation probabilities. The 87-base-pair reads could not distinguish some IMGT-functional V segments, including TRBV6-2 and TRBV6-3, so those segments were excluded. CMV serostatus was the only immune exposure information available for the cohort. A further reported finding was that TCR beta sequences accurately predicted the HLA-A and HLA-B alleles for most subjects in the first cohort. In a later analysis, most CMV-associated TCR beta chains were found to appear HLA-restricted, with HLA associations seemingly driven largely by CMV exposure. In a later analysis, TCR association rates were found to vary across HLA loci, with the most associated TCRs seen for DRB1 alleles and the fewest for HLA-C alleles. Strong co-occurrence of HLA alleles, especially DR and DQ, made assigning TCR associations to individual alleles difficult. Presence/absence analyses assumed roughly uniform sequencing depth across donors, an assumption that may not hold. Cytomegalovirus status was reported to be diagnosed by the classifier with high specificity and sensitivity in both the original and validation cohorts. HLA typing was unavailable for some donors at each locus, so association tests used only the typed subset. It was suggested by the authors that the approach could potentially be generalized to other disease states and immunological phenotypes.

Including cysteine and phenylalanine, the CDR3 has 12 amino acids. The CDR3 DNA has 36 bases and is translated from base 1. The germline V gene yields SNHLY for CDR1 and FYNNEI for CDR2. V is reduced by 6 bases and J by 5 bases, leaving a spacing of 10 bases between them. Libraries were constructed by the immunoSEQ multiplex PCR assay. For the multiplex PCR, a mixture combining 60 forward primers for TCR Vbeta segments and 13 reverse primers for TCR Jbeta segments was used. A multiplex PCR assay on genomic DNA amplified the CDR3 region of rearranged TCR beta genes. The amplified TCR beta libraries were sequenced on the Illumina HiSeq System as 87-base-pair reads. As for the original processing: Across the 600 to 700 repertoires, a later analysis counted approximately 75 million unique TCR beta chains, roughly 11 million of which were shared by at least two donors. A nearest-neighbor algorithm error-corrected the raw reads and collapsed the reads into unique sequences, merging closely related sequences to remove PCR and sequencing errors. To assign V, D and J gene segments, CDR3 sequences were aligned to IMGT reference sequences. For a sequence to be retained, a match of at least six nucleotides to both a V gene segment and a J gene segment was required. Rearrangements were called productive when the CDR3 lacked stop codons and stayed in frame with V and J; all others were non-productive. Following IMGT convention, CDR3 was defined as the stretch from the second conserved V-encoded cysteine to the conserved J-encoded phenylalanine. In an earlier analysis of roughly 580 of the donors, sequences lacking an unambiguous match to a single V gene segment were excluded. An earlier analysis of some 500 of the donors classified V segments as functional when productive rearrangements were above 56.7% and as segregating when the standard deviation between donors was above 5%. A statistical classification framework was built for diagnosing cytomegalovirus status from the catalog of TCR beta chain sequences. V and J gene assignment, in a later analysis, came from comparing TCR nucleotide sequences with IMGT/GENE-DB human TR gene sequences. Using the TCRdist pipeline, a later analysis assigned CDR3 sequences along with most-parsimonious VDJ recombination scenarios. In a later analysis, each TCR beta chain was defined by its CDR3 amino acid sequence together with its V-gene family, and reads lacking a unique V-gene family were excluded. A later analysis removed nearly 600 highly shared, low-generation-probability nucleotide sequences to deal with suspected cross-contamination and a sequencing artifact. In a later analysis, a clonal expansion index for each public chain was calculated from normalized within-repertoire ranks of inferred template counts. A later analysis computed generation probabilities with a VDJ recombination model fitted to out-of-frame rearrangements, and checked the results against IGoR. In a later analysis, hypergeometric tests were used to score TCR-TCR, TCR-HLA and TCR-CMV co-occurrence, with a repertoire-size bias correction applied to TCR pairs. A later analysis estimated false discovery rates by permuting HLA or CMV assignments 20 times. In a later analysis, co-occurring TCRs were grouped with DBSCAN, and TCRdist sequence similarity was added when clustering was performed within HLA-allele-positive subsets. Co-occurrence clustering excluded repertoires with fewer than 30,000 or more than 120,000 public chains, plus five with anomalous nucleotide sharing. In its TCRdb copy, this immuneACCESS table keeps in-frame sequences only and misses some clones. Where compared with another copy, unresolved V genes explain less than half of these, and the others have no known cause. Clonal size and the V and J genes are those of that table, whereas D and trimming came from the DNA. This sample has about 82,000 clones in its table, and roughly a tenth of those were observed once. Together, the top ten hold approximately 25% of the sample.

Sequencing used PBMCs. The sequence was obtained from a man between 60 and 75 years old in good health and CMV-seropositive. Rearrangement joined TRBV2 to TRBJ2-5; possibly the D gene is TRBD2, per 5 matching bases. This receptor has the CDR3 CASRTDWETQYF. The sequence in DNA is TGTGCCAGCAGGACGGACTGGGAGACCCAGTACTTC.